This passage covers 13 T cell receptor beta chains from one sample sequenced in a study of cytomegalovirus exposure and HLA in healthy donors. This PCR relied on a set of 60 Vbeta primers and 13 Jbeta primers. TCRdb keeps only in-frame clones here, not all; method: immunoSEQ multiplex PCR. The table records roughly 130,000 clones, around 70% of them present only once. The sample was PBMCs. The receptors here all came from a man younger than 40 in good health and CMV-seropositive.

The J gene is TRBJ2-1, the V gene TRBV5-6, with 16 bases fitting TRBD2. CDR1 and CDR2 (germline): SGHDT, YYEEEE. The CDR3 is 16 residues long. The ends lost 3 bases at V and 6 bases at J; junction bases unmatched: 3. The CDR3 nucleotides are TGTGCCAGCAGCTGGGGACTAGCGGGAGGGGGCAATGAGCAGTTCTTC. This gives the protein CASSWGLAGGGNEQFF.

The rearrangement uses TRBV7-2 and TRBJ2-5; TRBD2 matches at 11 bases. Germline V gene data show CDR1 as SGHTA and CDR2 as FQGNSA. The CDR3 is 16 amino acids. V gave up 4 bases and J gave up 5 bases; unmatched junction bases: 9. CDR3 in DNA: TGTGCCAGCAGCTCGTATAGCGGGAGGGCCGGGGAGACCCAGTACTTC. As protein: CASSSYSGRAGETQYF.

In nucleotides, the CDR3 is TGTGCCACCAGCACATACCGGGACAGGAGTATCTACGAGCAGTACTTC. Encoded protein: CATSTYRDRSIYEQYF. The chain recombines TRBV15 with TRBJ2-7; 8 bases map to TRBD1. The V gene end was trimmed by 4 bases and the J gene end by 3 bases; junction bases not matched to a gene: 11. Germline CDR1 is LNHNV and CDR2 is YYDKDF (reference sequence). CDR3 length: 16 residues. The variable domain in full, completed from reference TRBV15 and TRBJ2-7, reads DAMVIQNPRYQVTQFGKPVTLSCSQTLNHNVMYWYQQKSSQAPKLLFHYYDKDFNNEADTPDNFQSRRPNTSFCFLDIRSPGLGDTAMYLCATSTYRDRSIYEQYFGPGTRLTVT.

The rearrangement uses TRBV5-4 and TRBJ2-2, with 12 positions matching TRBD2. Trimming removed 4 bases from V and 2 bases from J; junction bases left unmatched: 9. Germline CDR1 is SGHNT and CDR2 is YYREEE (reference sequence). The CDR3 totals 18 residues. CDR3 coding DNA: TGTGCCAGCAGCCCCGGGACTAGCGGGTCCCTTAACACCGGGGAGCTGTTTTTT. Translated, it gives CASSPGTSGSLNTGELFF.

This rearrangement joins TRBV6-5 to TRBJ2-7; D gene ambiguous. Per germline, CDR1 MNHEY and CDR2 SVGAGI. The CDR3 runs 15 residues. Trimming pared 0 bases from V and 4 bases from J, leaving 13 bases between. The CDR3 DNA follows: TGTGCCAGCAGTTACTCAGACATCTCCGATTACGAGCAGTACTTC. It translates to CASSYSDISDYEQYF.

The CDR3 here is CASSLLSGELFF. The CDR3 bases are TGTGCCAGCAGCTTACTCTCCGGGGAGCTGTTTTTT. The rearrangement joins TRBV28 to TRBJ2-2; D remains unclear. Trimming pared 6 bases from V and 6 bases from J, leaving 8 bases between. Germline CDR1 MDHEN, CDR2 SYDVKM. The CDR3 runs 12 residues.

V and J are TRBV10-3 and TRBJ1-2; TRBD1 might be the D (5 bases). Germline lookup yields CDR1 ENHRY and CDR2 SYGVKD. CDR3 length: 14 residues. Trimming removed 7 bases from V and 5 bases from J, with 17 bases in between. The CDR3 spells CAITPGYERYGYTF. The CDR3 DNA is TGTGCCATCACCCCAGGGTATGAGAGGTATGGCTACACCTTC.

This clone was recorded only once. The V gene is TRBV10-3, the J gene TRBJ2-1, with 9 bases lining up with TRBD2. The V gene end was trimmed by 2 bases and the J gene end by 8 bases; junction bases not matched to a gene: 4. Germline V gene lookup returns CDR1 ENHRY and CDR2 SYGVKD. The CDR3 sequence is 14 residues long. CDR3 sequence: CAISEGGLAYEQFF. DNA for the CDR3: TGTGCCATCAGTGAGGGTGGACTAGCGTATGAGCAGTTCTTC.

The chain is built from TRBV6-1 and TRBJ2-1, with D perhaps TRBD1 (5 bases). CDR1 is MNHNS and CDR2 is SASEGT in the germline V gene. Trimming removed 3 bases from V and 12 bases from J, with 18 bases in between. The CDR3 loop spans 14 amino acids. CDR3 bases: TGTGCCAGCAGTGATACGGCAGGTACAGGTGGGCAGTTCTTC. Its protein is CASSDTAGTGGQFF.

The sample holds a few counts of this clone. The rearrangement joins TRBV5-4 to TRBJ2-3, with 9 bases matching TRBD1. The CDR3 is made up of 15 amino acids. Losses at the gene ends were 4 bases for V and 5 bases for J; bases not matched to a gene: 8. The germline V gene has CDR1 SGHNT and CDR2 YYREEE (reference sequence). CDR3 sequence (DNA): TGTGCCAGCAGCCTGGGCTGGGACAGGGAAGATACGCAGTATTTT. It encodes CASSLGWDREDTQYF.

The chain employs TRBV27 and TRBJ2-6; 11 bases match TRBD2. The germline gives CDR1 MNHEY, CDR2 SMNVEV (reference sequence). The CDR3 totals 18 residues. V dropped 6 bases and J dropped 0; count of bases not matched to a gene: 7. CDR3: CASSPRSGRVSGANVLTF. For the CDR3, the DNA is TGTGCCAGCAGCCCACGTAGCGGGAGGGTCTCTGGGGCCAACGTCCTGACTTTC.

The chain combines TRBV6-4 with TRBJ2-2, with 9 nucleotides matching TRBD1. The junction had 3 bases not matched to a gene; V was cut back by 5 bases and J by 2 bases. This CDR3 has 15 residues. Germline-derived CDR1 and CDR2 are MRHNA and SNTAGT. This chain's CDR3 is CASSKQGANTGELFF. CDR3 in DNA: TGTGCCAGCAGTAAACAGGGGGCAAACACCGGGGAGCTGTTTTTT.

A few counts support this clone. The chain is built from TRBV30 and TRBJ1-2; the match to TRBD1 covers 8 bases. The ends lost 4 bases at V and 4 bases at J; junction bases unmatched: 5. CDR3 size: 13 residues. Germline V gene sequence: CDR1 GTSNPN, CDR2 SVGIG (reference sequence). CDR3 coding DNA: TGTGCCTGGACCAGGGGACAGGCCTATGGCTACACCTTC. It yields the protein CAWTRGQAYGYTF.